The text below deals with one T cell receptor (beta chain). Antigen: not known. Regulatory T cells were sorted as CD4+CD25hiCD127low/negative. Germline V gene data show CDR1 as SGHAT and CDR2 as FQNNGV. The CDR3 consists of 13 residues. V shed 5 bases and J shed 4 bases, with 9 bases lying between them. This record belongs to a study of B cell selection in AIRE deficiency. As handled by the study authors: Treg pools: around 56,000 distinct patient, some 1x10^5 donor TCRbeta sequences. Clones were read by immunoSEQ multiplex PCR, and TCRdb kept only the in-frame ones, dropping some. V, J and clone size derive from that table, while D and trimming were established from the DNA sequence. There are roughly 18,000 clones in the sample; around 93% occur only once, and 0.89% lies in the top ten. Study-wide findings and caveats: Shared Treg sequences had shorter CDR3s, biased toward rearrangements with few non-templated insertions. Patient Tconv cells held 30% to 35% of Treg sequences shared by healthy donors.

Source material: CD4+CD25+ Tregs sorted from PBMCs. This sequence originates from a human donor in good health. The chain recombines TRBV11-2 with TRBJ1-3, with no clear D. The CDR3 sequence: CASSIYNGNTIYF. Written as DNA, the CDR3 is TGTGCCAGCAGCATATACAACGGAAACACCATATATTTT.